What follows are 9 T cell receptor beta chains derived from one specimen sequenced in a study of blood T cell repertoires in COVID-19 (dated by TCRdb to about 2020). Library method: the immunoSEQ multiplex PCR assay. This immuneACCESS table, as held by TCRdb, lists in-frame sequences with V and J called but not all clones. Of the missing ones, under half trace to an unresolved V gene in checked studies; the others have no known cause. The sample data list some 130,000 clones, and roughly 79% of these were observed just once. The ten largest make up about 8.4% of the sample. Sequencing input: peripheral blood. These receptors all come from a woman aged 60-75 years with active or convalescent COVID-19.

This chain uses TRBV6-2 or TRBV6-3 with TRBJ1-1, with D possibly being TRBD1 (5 bases). Germline lookup yields CDR1 MNHEY and CDR2 SVGEGT. The CDR3 loop spans 14 amino acids. With 0 bases removed from V and 4 bases from J, the gap between germline ends came to 9 bases. The CDR3 is CASSYSGGGTEAFF. The CDR3 bases are TGTGCCAGCAGTTACTCGGGGGGGGGCACTGAAGCTTTCTTT.

About this clone itself: This sample also contains other DNA sequences that code for the same CDR3. The J gene is TRBJ1-5, the V gene TRBV19; D is uncertain. Germline V gene lookup returns CDR1 LNHDA and CDR2 SQIVND (reference sequence). The CDR3 length is 15 residues. V was cut by 3 bases and J by 0 bases, with 9 bases left in between. As DNA, the CDR3 is TGTGCCAGTAGTATCCTGCAGGATAGCAATCAGCCCCAGCATTTT. Protein product: CASSILQDSNQPQHF.

The chain uses TRBV30 and TRBJ1-1; no firm D call. Germline V lookup: CDR1 GTSNPN, CDR2 SVGIG (reference sequence). CDR3 length: 12 amino acids. Between the trimmed V and J ends, which lost 4 bases and 3 bases, there was a span of 9 bases. In nucleotides, the CDR3 is TGTGCCTGGAAGTATTCGGACACTGAAGCTTTCTTT. This encodes CAWKYSDTEAFF.

The chain uses TRBV2 and TRBJ1-6; 10 bases align to TRBD1. Germline V lookup: CDR1 SNHLY, CDR2 FYNNEI. After removal of 5 bases from V and 9 bases from J, the junction contained 7 bases not matched to a gene. This CDR3 spans 15 amino acids. DNA for the CDR3: TGTGCCAGCAGTCCCGGGACAGGGGTTCTTTCACCCCTCCACTTT. Protein: CASSPGTGVLSPLHF.

This chain uses TRBV19 with TRBJ2-5; a possible D gene is TRBD1 (5 bases). The CDR3 contains 14 residues. Germline CDR1 reads LNHDA; CDR2 reads SQIVND (reference sequence). Between the trimmed V and J ends, which lost 3 bases and 5 bases, there was a span of 13 bases. DNA of the CDR3: TGTGCCAGTAGTATCTCGTGGGGCGCGGAGACCCAGTACTTC. Its translation is CASSISWGAETQYF.

This clone was found once. The chain links TRBV7-2 to TRBJ2-5; 7 bases agree with TRBD2. Germline V gene lookup returns CDR1 SGHTA and CDR2 FQGNSA. The CDR3 contains 15 residues. V lost 6 bases, J lost 2 bases, and 9 bases stayed unmatched. The CDR3 nucleotides read TGTGCCAGCAGTCGACCGTGGGGGGGACAAGAGACCCAGTACTTC. It translates to CASSRPWGGQETQYF.

The V call is TRBV4-2, the J call TRBJ1-2; no clear D gene. Deletions cut 0 bases from V and 7 bases from J, with 9 bases between. CDR1 and CDR2 (germline): LGHNA, YNFKEQ. The CDR3 consists of 13 residues. The CDR3 DNA is TGTGCCAGCAGCCAAGAGGTAGAGAGTGGCTACACCTTC. Its translation is CASSQEVESGYTF.

The chain joins TRBV19 to TRBJ1-1; 10 positions agree with TRBD1. CDR1 and CDR2 (germline): LNHDA, SQIVND (reference sequence). CDR3 size: 14 residues. With V trimmed by 3 bases and J by 5 bases, 3 bases remained unmatched. The CDR3 bases are TGTGCCAGTAGTATTTTGGGACAGGGGACTGAAGCTTTCTTT. This gives the protein CASSILGQGTEAFF.

The gene calls are TRBV28 and TRBJ1-5; the match to TRBD1 covers 7 bases. The CDR3 has 16 residues. V dropped 2 bases and J dropped 2; count of bases not matched to a gene: 6. Looked up from germline, CDR1 is MDHEN and CDR2 is SYDVKM. CDR3 bases: TGTGCCAGCAGTTTACCCCACGGACAGGGCAATCAGCCCCAGCATTTT. Its translation is CASSLPHGQGNQPQHF.